The 17 T cell receptor beta chains presented below share a single source sample, sequenced in a study of radiation and T cells in renal cell carcinoma. Assay used: immunoSEQ multiplex PCR; TCRdb lists only in-frame clones, some missing. The table has around 75,000 clones, about 81% seen once. Documented time point: blood 2 weeks post-SBRT. Treatment reported: 15 Gy SBRT to primary tumor, nephrectomy 4 weeks later. The sequences come from blood, collected from a patient whose treatment included radiotherapy and nephrectomy. These receptors were collected from a man in his fifties or sixties with renal cell carcinoma.

V usage is TRBV4-1 and J usage is TRBJ2-7; D unclear. Germline V lookup: CDR1 MGHRA, CDR2 YSYEKL. The CDR3 is 15 residues long. Trimming pared 1 base from V and 2 bases from J, leaving 12 bases between. The CDR3 here is CASSQVPSPAYEQYF. CDR3 sequence (DNA): TGCGCCAGCAGCCAAGTCCCCAGTCCCGCCTACGAGCAGTACTTC.

This clone was seen more than once but under ten times. The rearrangement joins TRBV21-1 to TRBJ2-7; the table's TRBD2 call for D was not verified on the DNA. TRBV21-1 is described as a pseudogene. This CDR3 has 17 residues. CDR3 nucleotide sequence: TGTGCCAGCAGCAAAGCGTCTGGGACTCCCCCTGGGTACGAGCAGTACTTC. This encodes CASSKASGTPPGYEQYF.

This clone is a singleton in its sample. This rearrangement joins TRBV18 to TRBJ2-3, with 8 bases that match TRBD2. Germline V gene lookup returns CDR1 KGHSH and CDR2 LQKENI. The CDR3 is made up of 16 amino acids. V lost 1 base to trimming and J lost 0 bases; unmatched junction nucleotides: 3. CDR3 sequence reads: CASSPRTSRSTDTQYF. The CDR3 DNA sequence: TGTGCCAGCTCACCACGGACTAGCAGGAGCACAGATACGCAGTATTTT.

V and J are TRBV10-1 and TRBJ2-1; maybe TRBD1 (6 bases). Germline V gene sequence: CDR1 WNHNN, CDR2 SYGVQD (reference sequence). The CDR3 has 13 amino acids. V was trimmed by 2 bases and J by 10 bases, leaving 12 bases between them. The CDR3 DNA is TGCGCCAGCAGTGAGGGGGGCCGACTGGAGCAGTTCTTC. Amino acids: CASSEGGRLEQFF.

This clone occurred once. The genes are TRBV29-1 and TRBJ1-2; no definite D call. V was cut by 5 bases and J by 6 bases, with 10 bases left in between. The length of the CDR3 is 11 residues. The germline V gene has CDR1 SQVTM and CDR2 ANQGSEA. As DNA, the CDR3 is TGCAGCGTTAAAAATCCAGATGGCTACACCTTC. Translated, it gives CSVKNPDGYTF.

V gene TRBV6-5 combines with J gene TRBJ1-6, with no clear D. V lost 7 bases and J 6 bases, leaving 13 bases between the germline ends. Germline V lookup: CDR1 MNHEY, CDR2 SVGAGI. The CDR3 contains 14 residues. This CDR3 is CASKETRVNSPLHF. The DNA of the CDR3 is TGTGCCAGCAAGGAGACGAGGGTTAATTCACCCCTCCACTTT.

As for this clone: Different DNA sequences within this sample yield the same CDR3. The chain carries TRBV21-1 and TRBJ2-2; the table assigns TRBD1, which was not confirmed against the DNA. TRBV21-1 counts as a pseudogene. This CDR3 has 19 residues. Here the CDR3 reads CASSKEDRAASFDTGELFF. CDR3 sequence (DNA): TGTGCCAGCAGCAAGGAGGACAGGGCAGCGTCTTTTGACACCGGGGAGCTGTTTTTT.

The chain links TRBV29-1 to TRBJ2-5; D is possibly TRBD1 (8 bases). Germline loops: CDR1 SQVTM, CDR2 ANQGSEA. Trimming cost V 3 bases and J 4 bases, with 15 bases left between them. The CDR3 runs to 14 residues. CDR3: CSVERNRGGETQYF. The CDR3 coding sequence is TGCAGCGTTGAGAGAAACAGGGGGGGAGAGACCCAGTACTTC.

This clone was found once. The chain uses TRBV5-4 and TRBJ2-5, with D hard to call. Trimming took off 0 bases at V and 2 bases at J, with 8 bases between the two ends. The CDR3 sequence is 14 residues long. Per the germline V gene, CDR1 is SGHNT and CDR2 is YYREEE (reference sequence). As DNA, the CDR3 is TGTGCCAGCAGCTTGGCCGGTCAGCAAGAGACCCAGTACTTC. It is translated as CASSLAGQQETQYF.

The chain recombines TRBV5-1 with TRBJ2-7, with 12 positions matching TRBD2. Germline trimming cut 5 bases from V and 3 bases from J; bases unmatched to any gene: 9. This CDR3 is built from 16 residues. CDR1 is SGHRS, CDR2 YFSETQ, per germline. The DNA for the CDR3 is TGCGCCAGCAGTCAGGCTAGCGGGAGGGCCAGCTACGAGCAGTACTTC. Residues: CASSQASGRASYEQYF.

The V gene is TRBV6-6, the J gene TRBJ2-7, with D possibly matching TRBD1 (6 bases). The V end lost 4 bases, the J end lost 5 bases, and 12 bases lay between the germline ends. Germline V lookup: CDR1 MNHNY, CDR2 SVGAGI (reference sequence). The CDR3 is 13 amino acids. The CDR3 bases are TGTGCCAGCAGTTTGACCCAGGGGAACGAGCAGTACTTC. Translation gives CASSLTQGNEQYF.

The sample holds a few counts of this clone. The rearrangement links TRBV19 to TRBJ2-5; the D gene is possibly TRBD2 (6 bases). Germline CDR1 is LNHDA and CDR2 is SQIVND (reference sequence). The CDR3 spans 13 residues. V lost 5 bases, J lost 1 base, and 8 bases lay in between. The CDR3 DNA follows: TGTGCCAGTAGTCTGGGGGGCCAAGAGACCCAGTACTTC. This encodes CASSLGGQETQYF.

The V gene is TRBV28, the J gene TRBJ2-5; 10 bases are a match to TRBD2. J lost 1 base, V lost 6 bases, and 5 bases had no gene match. The CDR3 length is 15 residues. Germline lookup yields CDR1 MDHEN and CDR2 SYDVKM. CDR3 residues: CASSQRLAGQETQYF. The CDR3 DNA reads TGTGCCAGCAGCCAACGACTAGCGGGCCAAGAGACCCAGTACTTC. The full variable domain, completed using reference TRBV28 and TRBJ2-5, is DVKVTQSSRYLVKRTGEKVFLECVQDMDHENMFWYRQDPGLGLRLIYFSYDVKMKEKGDIPEGYSVSREKKERFSLILESASTNQTSMYLCASSQRLAGQETQYFGPGTRLLVL.

This clone has only a few counts. V and J are TRBV19 and TRBJ1-1, with D hard to call. CDR1 is LNHDA and CDR2 is SQIVND in the germline V gene (reference sequence). The V gene lost 5 bases and the J gene lost 3 bases, with 16 bases spanning the gap. This CDR3 contains 15 residues. The CDR3 region has the DNA TGTGCCAGTAGTTCCAGACCCGGGGTCCACACTGAAGCTTTCTTT. It codes for CASSSRPGVHTEAFF.

The rearrangement uses TRBV27 and TRBJ2-7, with TRBD2 as a possible D gene (5 bases). The CDR3 is 14 residues long. V was shortened by 3 bases and J by 7 bases, with 16 bases between the two germline ends. Per the germline V gene, CDR1 is MNHEY and CDR2 is SMNVEV (reference sequence). The CDR3: CASSFRGKSREQYF. CDR3 bases: TGTGCCAGCAGTTTCCGGGGAAAAAGTCGGGAGCAGTACTTC.

This chain uses TRBV29-1 with TRBJ2-1; TRBD2 matches 15 bases. V lost 3 bases to trimming and J lost 6 bases; unmatched junction nucleotides: 9. From germline, CDR1 is SQVTM and CDR2 ANQGSEA. This CDR3 comprises 17 residues. Here the CDR3 DNA reads TGCAGCGTTGATTCCCGGACTAGCGGGAGGGTGGGCAATGAGCAGTTCTTC. It translates to CSVDSRTSGRVGNEQFF.

The chain is built from TRBV10-1 and TRBJ2-1; 10 bases are shared with TRBD2. In germline, CDR1 is WNHNN, CDR2 SYGVQD (reference sequence). The CDR3 is 13 residues long. V gave up 6 bases and J gave up 13 bases; unmatched junction bases: 9. This chain's CDR3 is CASREGLADDQFF. CDR3 sequence (DNA): TGCGCCAGCAGGGAAGGACTAGCGGACGACCAGTTCTTC.